Sequencing of this T cell receptor beta chain was carried out in a study of blood T cell repertoires in COVID-19. Whole-study context: Some COVID-19 samples were acute and others convalescent; all came from the United States, Italy and Spain. The analysed material was cDNA or gDNA that came from T cells, B-cell-depleted T cells, or PBMCs.

The germline gives CDR1 MNHNS, CDR2 SASEGT. Trimming cost V 1 base and J 3 bases, with 13 bases left between them. The CDR3 totals 15 residues. Original analysis: The assay estimated nucleated cells by amplifying reference gene primers. Using immunoSEQ multiplex PCR, the repertoire was profiled, and TCRdb retains in-frame clones only, with some absent. Clonal size and the V and J genes are those of that table, whereas D and trimming came from the DNA. The table has about 130,000 clones, roughly 80% seen once. Material for sequencing was peripheral blood. This clonotype originated in a woman aged 25 to 45 who had recovered from COVID-19. The chain couples TRBV6-1 to TRBJ2-7; D not resolved. The CDR3 bases are TGTGCCAGCAGTGAAGGCGGCAGTGCCCTCTACGAGCAGTACTTC. It specifies CASSEGGSALYEQYF.